What follows are 24 T cell receptor beta chains derived from one specimen sequenced in a study of T cell responses to AZD1222 COVID-19 vaccine (dated by TCRdb to the early 2020s). The protocol used for the library was the immunoSEQ multiplex PCR assay. The immuneACCESS repertoire file appears here via TCRdb, limited to in-frame rearrangements. These files lack a portion of the clones; in checked studies, under half of the deficit traces to unresolved V genes, and the cause of the others is not known. This sample comprises roughly 160,000 clones, approximately 91% of them detected only once. Clones ranked in the top ten supply more than 5.5% of the sample. What this sample's time point label stands for: baseline before first vaccination. Sequences were derived from peripheral blood, sampled on day 0 of AZD1222 vaccination. The receptors were sampled from an adult in good health.

V is TRBV28 and J is TRBJ1-4; D call uncertain. V was pared by 2 bases and J by 8 bases, with 9 bases between. This CDR3 comprises 13 residues. Germline values: CDR1 MDHEN, CDR2 SYDVKM. The DNA of the CDR3 is TGTGCCAGCAGTTTAGCGGGCAGGGAAAAACTGTTTTTT. Amino acid sequence: CASSLAGREKLFF.

The chain combines TRBV5-1 with TRBJ2-1, with 9 bases aligning to TRBD2. The germline V gene has CDR1 SGHRS and CDR2 YFSETQ. The CDR3 extends over 16 amino acids. Unmatched junction bases numbered 13, after V lost 4 bases and J lost 8 bases. CDR3 region: CASSQPNGGGAHEQFF. The CDR3 nucleotides read TGCGCCAGCAGCCAACCGAACGGCGGGGGGGCTCATGAGCAGTTCTTC.

The V call is TRBV9, the J call TRBJ1-1; TRBD1 matches at 8 bases. This CDR3 spans 16 amino acids. J lost 6 bases, V lost 4 bases, and 14 bases had no gene match. The germline gives CDR1 SGDLS, CDR2 YYNGEE. CDR3 protein: CASSKGRGQLIAEAFF. Written as DNA, the CDR3 is TGTGCCAGCAGCAAGGGCAGGGGGCAGTTAATAGCTGAAGCTTTCTTT.

This chain links TRBV3-1 (or the pseudogene TRBV3-2) with TRBJ2-7, with D uncertain. Germline CDR1 LGHDT, CDR2 YNNKEL (reference sequence). The CDR3 is 16 residues long. The V end lost 4 bases, the J end lost 0 bases, and 16 bases lay between the germline ends. CDR3 amino acids: CASSLSSALGSYEQYF. CDR3 sequence (DNA): TGTGCCAGCAGCCTTTCGTCAGCTTTAGGCTCCTACGAGCAGTACTTC.

The chain joins TRBV25-1 to TRBJ1-1, with D hard to call. V was clipped by 2 bases and J by 1 base, with 5 bases between them. The germline gives CDR1 MGHDK, CDR2 SYGVNS. CDR3 length: 13 amino acids. This CDR3 reads CASSEPANTEAFF. In DNA form, the CDR3 reads TGTGCCAGCAGTGAACCCGCGAACACTGAAGCTTTCTTT.

The gene calls are TRBV5-1 and TRBJ2-7; 9 nucleotides agree with TRBD2. The CDR3 extends over 16 amino acids. Germline-derived CDR1 and CDR2 are SGHRS and YFSETQ. V was clipped by 4 bases and J by 3 bases; unmatched bases: 11. In DNA form, the CDR3 reads TGCGCCAGCAGCGTAGGAGGAGCGGGAGGCCTCTACGAGCAGTACTTC. It specifies CASSVGGAGGLYEQYF.

For the CDR3, the DNA is TGTGCCAGCAGCTTGCTCGGGGCCAACACTGAAGCTTTCTTT. Translation: CASSLLGANTEAFF. This chain connects TRBV5-4 to TRBJ1-1; D perhaps matches TRBD1 (5 bases). V lost 1 base to trimming and J lost 2 bases, with 9 bases between them. Germline CDR1 reads SGHNT; CDR2 reads YYREEE (reference sequence). The length of the CDR3 is 14 residues. Combining the CDR3 with reference TRBV5-4 and TRBJ1-1 gives the whole variable domain ETGVTQSPTHLIKTRGQQVTLRCSSQSGHNTVSWYQQALGQGPQFIFQYYREEENGRGNFPPRFSGLQFPNYSSELNVNALELDDSALYLCASSLLGANTEAFFGQGTRLTVV.

V gene TRBV27 combines with J gene TRBJ2-2; 7 bases map to TRBD1. Unmatched junction bases numbered 8, after V lost 5 bases and J lost 2 bases. The germline V gene encodes CDR1 MNHEY and CDR2 SMNVEV (reference sequence). This CDR3 has 16 amino acids. The CDR3: CASSGNRGGNTGELFF. CDR3 nucleotide sequence: TGTGCCAGCAGTGGAAACAGGGGCGGTAACACCGGGGAGCTGTTTTTT.

The chain is built from TRBV5-1 and TRBJ2-1; D unresolved. Germline assignment: CDR1 SGHRS and CDR2 YFSETQ. Deletions cut 0 bases from V and 1 base from J, with 8 bases between. This CDR3 is 15 amino acids long. CDR3 protein: CASSLDGRSYNEQFF. CDR3 nucleotides: TGCGCCAGCAGCTTGGACGGGCGATCCTACAATGAGCAGTTCTTC.

The chain carries TRBV5-1 and TRBJ1-5, with a tentative D call TRBD1 (6 bases). Germline V gives CDR1 SGHRS, CDR2 YFSETQ. This CDR3 is 15 amino acids long. The V end lost 4 bases, the J end lost 4 bases, and 15 bases lay between the germline ends. CDR3 in amino acids: CASSLQGHPNQPQHF. CDR3 DNA: TGCGCCAGCAGCCTGCAGGGACATCCGAATCAGCCCCAGCATTTT. The entire variable domain, with the rest obtained from reference TRBV5-1 and TRBJ1-5, is as follows: KAGVTQTPRYLIKTRGQQVTLSCSPISGHRSVSWYQQTPGQGLQFLFEYFSETQRNKGNFPGRFSGRQFSNSRSEMNVSTLELGDSALYLCASSLQGHPNQPQHFGDGTRLSIL.

The V and J genes are TRBV27 and TRBJ1-2; the D gene is possibly TRBD1 (5 bases). CDR1 is MNHEY, CDR2 SMNVEV, per germline (reference sequence). The CDR3 totals 16 residues. V lost 5 bases, J lost 1 base, and 17 bases lay in between. The CDR3 sequence: CASSRAGQGYNYGYTF. The CDR3, as DNA: TGTGCCAGCAGTCGTGCTGGCCAGGGATATAACTATGGCTACACCTTC.

This rearrangement joins TRBV19 to TRBJ2-1; 14 positions match TRBD2. The length of the CDR3 is 17 residues. Germline-derived CDR1 and CDR2 are LNHDA and SQIVND (reference sequence). The junction had 11 bases not matched to a gene; V was cut back by 1 base and J by 12 bases. Written as DNA, the CDR3 is TGTGCCAGTAGTATAGTCGCGCGACTAGCGGGAGGGCTGGTGCAGTTCTTC. It specifies CASSIVARLAGGLVQFF. Looking up the rest from reference TRBV19 and TRBJ2-1 gives the full variable domain: DGGITQSPKYLFRKEGQNVTLSCEQNLNHDAMYWYRQDPGQGLRLIYYSQIVNDFQKGDIAEGYSVSREKKESFPLTVTSAQKNPTAFYLCASSIVARLAGGLVQFFGPGTRLTVL.

The chain carries TRBV6-1 and TRBJ1-4; no firm D call. The CDR3 runs 15 residues. The germline CDR1 and CDR2 sequences are MNHNS and SASEGT. Trimming removed 1 base from V and 7 bases from J, with 13 bases in between. The CDR3, as DNA: TGTGCCAGCAGTGAAGTGCCGCCAGCTTCTGAAAAACTGTTTTTT. This sequence encodes CASSEVPPASEKLFF.

The chain couples TRBV7-2 to TRBJ2-1; 7 nucleotides line up with TRBD2. This CDR3 region has 14 residues. The ends lost 0 bases at V and 7 bases at J; junction bases unmatched: 3. The germline V gene encodes CDR1 SGHTA and CDR2 FQGNSA. Here the CDR3 DNA reads TGTGCCAGCAGCTTAGCGGGAGGGGTAAATGAGCAGTTCTTC. It is translated as CASSLAGGVNEQFF.

Notes on this clone: Other DNA sequences in the same sample also yield this CDR3. The CDR3 nucleotides read TGTGCCAGCAGTTACTCAGGGGGAGTCGACACTGAAGCTTTCTTT. Its translation: CASSYSGGVDTEAFF. The chain joins TRBV6-5 to TRBJ1-1, with D tentatively TRBD1 (6 bases). V shed 0 bases and J shed 3 bases, with 11 bases lying between them. The CDR3 runs to 15 residues. Germline CDR1 MNHEY, CDR2 SVGAGI.

The chain is built from TRBV19 and TRBJ1-2; 8 nucleotides match TRBD1. Germline V gene lookup returns CDR1 LNHDA and CDR2 SQIVND (reference sequence). Trimming at V came to 3 bases and at J to 2 bases, leaving 5 bases not matched to a gene. The CDR3 extends over 15 amino acids. CDR3 loop: CASSIPGQENYGYTF. The CDR3 DNA reads as TGTGCCAGTAGTATCCCGGGACAGGAGAACTATGGCTACACCTTC.

The chain employs TRBV7-3 and TRBJ2-4; 10 bases agree with TRBD1. CDR1 and CDR2 (germline): SGHTA, FQGTGA. This CDR3 region has 15 residues. V was clipped by 2 bases and J by 6 bases; unmatched bases: 4. Here the CDR3 DNA reads TGTGCCAGCAGCTTATATGGGGACAGGGGAAACATTCAGTACTTC. Its protein is CASSLYGDRGNIQYF.

CDR3 protein: CASSQGGTGLREQYF. The CDR3 coding sequence is TGTGCCAGCAGTCAGGGCGGGACAGGGCTGAGAGAGCAGTACTTC. The V and J genes are TRBV28 and TRBJ2-7; TRBD1 agrees at 9 bases. After removal of 5 bases from V and 7 bases from J, the junction contained 12 bases not matched to a gene. Germline values: CDR1 MDHEN, CDR2 SYDVKM. This CDR3 spans 15 amino acids.

The V gene is TRBV2, the J gene TRBJ1-5, with TRBD1 identical over 8 bases. This CDR3 is built from 13 residues. Losses at the gene ends were 6 bases for V and 6 bases for J; bases not matched to a gene: 4. The germline CDR1 and CDR2 sequences are SNHLY and FYNNEI. As DNA, the CDR3 is TGTGCCAGCAGACAGGGGGATTCTCAGCCCCAGCATTTT. Amino acids: CASRQGDSQPQHF.

This rearrangement joins TRBV30 to TRBJ1-5, with D uncertain. CDR1 is GTSNPN, CDR2 SVGIG, per germline (reference sequence). Trimming took off 3 bases at V and 7 bases at J, with 19 bases between the two ends. This CDR3 comprises 15 residues. This CDR3 is CAWSPARTIGQPQHF. The CDR3 DNA reads as TGTGCCTGGAGCCCCGCAAGGACCATAGGGCAGCCCCAGCATTTT. Looking up the rest from reference TRBV30 and TRBJ1-5 gives the full variable domain: SQTIHQWPATLVQPVGSPLSLECTVEGTSNPNLYWYRQAAGRGLQLLFYSVGIGQISSEVPQNLSASRPQDRQFILSSKKLLLSDSGFYLCAWSPARTIGQPQHFGDGTRLSIL.

This clone came up once. J is TRBJ1-1 and V is TRBV7-9; D ambiguous. CDR1 and CDR2 from the germline V gene are SEHNR and FQNEAQ (reference sequence). V was shortened by 1 base and J by 5 bases, with 8 bases between the two germline ends. This CDR3 spans 13 amino acids. The CDR3 region has the DNA TGTGCCAGCAGCTTAGTTGCAGTGACTGAAGCTTTCTTT. Translating it yields CASSLVAVTEAFF.

The gene calls are TRBV25-1 and TRBJ2-5; 11 bases fit TRBD1. Unmatched junction bases numbered 6, after V lost 5 bases and J lost 4 bases. From germline, CDR1 is MGHDK and CDR2 SYGVNS. The CDR3 is made up of 15 amino acids. CDR3 sequence: CASSPPGTGGETQYF. The CDR3 DNA reads TGTGCCAGCAGTCCCCCCGGGACAGGGGGAGAGACCCAGTACTTC.

This clone has only one observation. The rearrangement joins TRBV6-5 to TRBJ2-1; TRBD2 agrees at 10 bases. With 2 bases clipped from V and 11 bases from J, the junction kept 6 bases outside the gene matches. The CDR3 runs 14 residues. Germline-derived CDR1 and CDR2 are MNHEY and SVGAGI. The CDR3 DNA reads TGTGCCAGCAGTTACCCTGGACTAGCGGTGAAGCAGTTCTTC. It yields the protein CASSYPGLAVKQFF.

The V gene is TRBV28, the J gene TRBJ1-6; TRBD1 matches at 9 bases. Germline V gives CDR1 MDHEN, CDR2 SYDVKM. This CDR3 region has 15 residues. The V gene end was trimmed by 7 bases and the J gene end by 7 bases; junction bases not matched to a gene: 8. The CDR3 region is CASNSPGQGNSPLHF. CDR3 sequence (DNA): TGTGCCAGCAACTCCCCGGGACAGGGAAATTCACCCCTCCACTTT.